The clone carrying this T cell receptor (beta chain) showed up just once. The germline V and J ends were trimmed by 2 bases and 3 bases, with 14 bases remaining between them. Germline V gene data show CDR1 as SGHDT and CDR2 as YYEEEE. There are 15 residues in the CDR3. Profiled with immunoSEQ multiplex PCR; TCRdb holds only in-frame clones, not every one. The sample includes over 40,000 clones, about 88% of them seen just once. This record comes from a study of T cell changes during pregnancy in multiple sclerosis. The J gene is TRBJ2-5, the V gene TRBV5-6, with TRBD1 as a possible D gene (6 bases). This specimen consisted of CD4+ T cells from peripheral blood mononuclear cells, obtained in the second trimester of pregnancy. The TCR comes from a female donor with multiple sclerosis, enrolled in a pregnancy study. The CDR3 coding sequence is TGTGCCAGCAGCTTACCCGGGACACGAAAAGAGACCCAGTACTTC. Protein product: CASSLPGTRKETQYF.